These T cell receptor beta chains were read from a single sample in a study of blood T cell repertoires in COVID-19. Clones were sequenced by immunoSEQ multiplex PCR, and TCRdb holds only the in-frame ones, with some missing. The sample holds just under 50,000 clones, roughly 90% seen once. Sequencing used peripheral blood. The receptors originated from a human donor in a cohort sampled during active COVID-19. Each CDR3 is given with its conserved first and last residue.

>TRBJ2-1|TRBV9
CASSVEPTRRGNSYNEQFF
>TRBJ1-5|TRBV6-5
CASSYGGTGANQPQHF
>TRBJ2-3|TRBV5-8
CASSRARGTSTDTQYF
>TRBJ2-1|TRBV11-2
CASTRTRIDEQFF
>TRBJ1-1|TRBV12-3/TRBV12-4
CASSSQGASEAFF
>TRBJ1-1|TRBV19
CASIQDTMNTEAFF
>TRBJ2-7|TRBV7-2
CASSPRVGAEQYF
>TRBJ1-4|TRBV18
CASSPDRVGEKLFF
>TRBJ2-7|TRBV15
CATSSAPVRAYEQYF
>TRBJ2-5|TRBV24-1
CATSEDNQETQYF
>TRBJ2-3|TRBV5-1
CASRDPLAEARDTQYF
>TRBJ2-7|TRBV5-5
CASSLRTGSYEQYF
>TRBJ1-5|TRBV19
CASSIYRDIRSNQPQHF
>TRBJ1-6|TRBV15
CATSVARGSPLHF
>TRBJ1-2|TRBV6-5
CASSYWSQGSMGYTF
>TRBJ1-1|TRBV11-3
CASSQAATGSNTEAFF
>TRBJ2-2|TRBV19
CASSIRQSYTGELFF
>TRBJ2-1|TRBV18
CASSSGTSGRLGEQFF
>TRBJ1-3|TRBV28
CASNSWTGASGNTIYF
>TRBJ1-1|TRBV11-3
CASSPPGVRDTEAFF
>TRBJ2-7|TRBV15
CATSRLAGVGYEQYF
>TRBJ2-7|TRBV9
CASSAMGQGNYEQYF
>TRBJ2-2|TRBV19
CASSIVRDREDTGELFF
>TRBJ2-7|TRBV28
CASSFLMTGQGVYEQYF
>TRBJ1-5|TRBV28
CASSLSGQGGQPQHF
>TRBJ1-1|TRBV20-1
CSATPYTEAFF
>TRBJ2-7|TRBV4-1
CASSQDWTSGTNEQYF
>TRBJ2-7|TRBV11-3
CASSRTSGLAYEQYF
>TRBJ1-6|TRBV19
CASTRGVQSSYNSPLHF
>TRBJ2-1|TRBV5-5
CASSRSGRSYNEQFF
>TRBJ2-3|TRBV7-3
CASSLMMRDTQYF
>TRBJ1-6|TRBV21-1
CASRRTGGGSPLHF
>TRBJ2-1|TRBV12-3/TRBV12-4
CASNWAQGNEQFF
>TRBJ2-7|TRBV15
CATSSGTLSSYEQYF
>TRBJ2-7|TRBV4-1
CASSQVGNYYEQYF
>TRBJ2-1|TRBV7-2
CASSLDGLVVYNEQFF